These 17 T cell receptor beta chains were sequenced from one sample in a study of blood T cell repertoires in COVID-19. TCRdb keeps only in-frame clones here, not all; method: immunoSEQ multiplex PCR. The sample carries under 300,000 clones, 70% to 75% recorded once. Sequencing input: peripheral blood. The receptors derive from a woman older than 75 with acute or convalescent COVID-19.

CDR3 loop: CASTPGAGGNQPQHF. For the CDR3, the DNA is TGTGCCAGTACCCCCGGGGCGGGGGGCAATCAGCCCCAGCATTTT. The chain links TRBV19 to TRBJ1-5, with D perhaps matching TRBD1 (5 bases). V lost 7 bases to trimming and J lost 2 bases, with 15 bases between them. This CDR3 region has 15 residues. The germline CDR1 and CDR2 sequences are LNHDA and SQIVND (reference sequence).

The sample holds one count of this clone. The genes are TRBV7-2 and TRBJ2-7; D perhaps matches TRBD2 (5 bases). V lost 5 bases and J 0 bases, leaving 14 bases between the germline ends. CDR1 and CDR2 from the germline V gene are SGHTA and FQGNSA. The CDR3 contains 15 residues. The chain's CDR3 is CASSIGLVSSYEQYF. The CDR3 DNA sequence: TGTGCCAGCAGCATCGGACTGGTAAGCTCCTACGAGCAGTACTTC.

The rearrangement links TRBV27 to TRBJ2-7; weak D call: TRBD2 (6 bases). This CDR3 region has 15 residues. Looked up from germline, CDR1 is MNHEY and CDR2 is SMNVEV (reference sequence). V gave up 6 bases and J gave up 1 base, with 16 bases separating them. The CDR3 DNA sequence: TGTGCCAGCAGCACCTTGAATAGCGGATCCTACGAGCAGTACTTC. It translates to CASSTLNSGSYEQYF.

The chain joins TRBV19 to TRBJ1-5, with D unclear. The CDR3 is 13 amino acids. The V end was cut by 4 bases, the J end by 2 bases, with 6 bases between. Germline CDR1 is LNHDA and CDR2 is SQIVND (reference sequence). The CDR3 coding sequence is TGTGCCAGTAGTACGGTTGGCAATCAGCCCCAGCATTTT. It is translated as CASSTVGNQPQHF.

The genes are TRBV5-6 and TRBJ1-2; TRBD1 matches at 8 bases. Trimming at V came to 4 bases and at J to 3 bases, leaving 8 bases not matched to a gene. Germline V lookup: CDR1 SGHDT, CDR2 YYEEEE. The CDR3 runs 15 residues. The DNA for the CDR3 is TGTGCCAGCAGCAGTGACAGGGGATTAGACTATGGCTACACCTTC. Its protein product is CASSSDRGLDYGYTF.

The chain recombines TRBV18 with TRBJ2-4; D uncertain. The CDR3 is made up of 13 amino acids. Deletions cut 6 bases from V and 1 base from J, with 7 bases between. The V gene's germline CDR1 is KGHSH and CDR2 LQKENI. CDR3 amino acids: CASSYGAKNIQYF. CDR3 nucleotide sequence: TGTGCCAGCTCGTACGGGGCCAAAAACATTCAGTACTTC.

The chain is built from TRBV30 and TRBJ2-1; no clear D. This CDR3 has 11 amino acids. V dropped 4 bases and J dropped 8 bases, with 9 bases sitting between them. Germline V lookup: CDR1 GTSNPN, CDR2 SVGIG (reference sequence). The CDR3 loop reads CAWNGYDEQFF. CDR3 DNA sequence: TGTGCCTGGAACGGGTATGATGAGCAGTTCTTC.

The rearrangement uses TRBV25-1 and TRBJ2-7, with 7 bases lining up with TRBD1. Per germline, CDR1 MGHDK and CDR2 SYGVNS. Unmatched junction bases numbered 1, after V lost 1 base and J lost 1 base. This CDR3 is 14 amino acids long. For the CDR3, the DNA is TGTGCCAGCAGTGAATTGGGACAGTCCTACGAGCAGTACTTC. Encoded protein: CASSELGQSYEQYF.

CDR3 residues: CASSEAPSGRGGGEQFF. The CDR3, as DNA: TGTGCCAGCAGTGAGGCTCCTAGCGGGAGGGGGGGAGGTGAGCAGTTCTTC. This sequence joins TRBV6-1 and TRBJ2-1; 12 positions match TRBD2. The trim removed 3 bases at V and 9 bases at J, leaving 12 bases unmatched. The CDR3 length is 17 residues. Germline CDR1 is MNHNS and CDR2 is SASEGT.

The chain carries TRBV11-2 and TRBJ1-1; D may be TRBD1 (5 bases). Germline V CDR1 and CDR2: SGHAT, FQNNGV. V dropped 2 bases and J dropped 8 bases, with 12 bases sitting between them. There are 13 residues in the CDR3. CDR3 residues: CASSLPGGREAFF. The CDR3 coding sequence is TGTGCCAGCAGCTTACCGGGGGGTCGAGAAGCTTTCTTT.

The chain uses TRBV19 and TRBJ1-2, with D possibly TRBD1 on 5 matching bases. Looked up from germline, CDR1 is LNHDA and CDR2 is SQIVND (reference sequence). The CDR3 is made up of 12 amino acids. V lost 4 bases and J 5 bases, leaving 8 bases between the germline ends. As DNA, the CDR3 is TGTGCCAGTAGTACGACAGCTTATGGCTACACCTTC. This sequence encodes CASSTTAYGYTF.

The CDR3 DNA reads as TGTGCCAGCTCACGGACAGATTTCAACACTGAAGCTTTCTTT. This encodes CASSRTDFNTEAFF. V gene TRBV18 combines with J gene TRBJ1-1; D might be TRBD1 (6 bases). The V end was cut by 4 bases, the J end by 2 bases, with 11 bases between. Germline V gene lookup returns CDR1 KGHSH and CDR2 LQKENI. This CDR3 has 14 residues.

In DNA, the CDR3 is TGTGCCAGCAGCTTAGATCTATCATACCAAGAGACCCAGTACTTC. It translates to CASSLDLSYQETQYF. The rearrangement uses TRBV11-2 and TRBJ2-5; D unresolved. There are 15 residues in the CDR3. V was clipped by 0 bases and J by 0 bases, with 8 bases between them. The V gene's germline CDR1 is SGHAT and CDR2 FQNNGV.

This clone came up a few times. The rearrangement joins TRBV5-1 to TRBJ1-4; possible D gene TRBD1, 5 bases. V shed 0 bases and J shed 5 bases, with 8 bases lying between them. This CDR3 has 14 amino acids. The V gene's germline CDR1 is SGHRS and CDR2 YFSETQ. In nucleotides, the CDR3 is TGCGCCAGCAGCTTGGAGGCAGGGAATGAAAAACTGTTTTTT. Its protein product is CASSLEAGNEKLFF.

This sequence joins TRBV2 and TRBJ2-3; D unclear. From germline, CDR1 is SNHLY and CDR2 FYNNEI. The CDR3 is made up of 13 amino acids. V lost 5 bases, J lost 5 bases, and 11 bases lay in between. The CDR3 sequence: CASSLEWRDTQYF. The CDR3 coding sequence is TGTGCCAGCAGTCTTGAGTGGAGAGATACGCAGTATTTT.

The chain uses TRBV9 and TRBJ1-6, with D possibly TRBD1 on 5 matching bases. The CDR3 extends over 15 amino acids. Germline CDR1 and CDR2: SGDLS and YYNGEE. The V end was cut by 2 bases, the J end by 6 bases, with 12 bases between. The CDR3 DNA reads as TGTGCCAGCAGCGTCGGGGGGATGGGTAATTCACCCCTCCACTTT. Translated: CASSVGGMGNSPLHF.

The chain has TRBV5-1 and TRBJ2-3; 7 bases line up with TRBD2. CDR3 length: 19 residues. CDR1 and CDR2 (germline): SGHRS, YFSETQ. The ends lost 0 bases at V and 1 base at J; junction bases unmatched: 14. The CDR3 loop reads CASSLGPSGLPGGTDTQYF. The CDR3 coding sequence is TGCGCCAGCAGCTTGGGTCCTAGCGGCTTACCGGGTGGCACAGATACGCAGTATTTT.